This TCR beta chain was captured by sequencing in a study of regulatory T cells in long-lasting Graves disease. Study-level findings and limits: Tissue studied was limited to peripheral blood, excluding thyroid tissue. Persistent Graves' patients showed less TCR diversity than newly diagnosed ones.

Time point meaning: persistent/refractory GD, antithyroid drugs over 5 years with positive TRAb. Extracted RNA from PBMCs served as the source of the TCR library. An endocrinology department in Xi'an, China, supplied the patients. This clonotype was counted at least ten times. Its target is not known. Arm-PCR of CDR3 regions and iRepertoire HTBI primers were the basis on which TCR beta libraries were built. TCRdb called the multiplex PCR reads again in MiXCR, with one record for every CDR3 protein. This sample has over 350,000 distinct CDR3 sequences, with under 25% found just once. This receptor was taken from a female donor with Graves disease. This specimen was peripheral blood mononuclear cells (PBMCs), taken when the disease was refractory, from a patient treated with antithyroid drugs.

Here the CDR3 reads CASSLNSLPTYEQYF. CDR3 nucleotides: TGTGCCAGCAGTTTAAACAGCCTCCCAACCTACGAGCAGTACTTC. The chain joins TRBV27 to TRBJ2-7; unclear D gene. Trimming shortened V by 2 bases and J by 2 bases, and 13 bases separated the two germline ends. Germline loops: CDR1 MNHEY, CDR2 SMNVEV (reference sequence). The CDR3 runs to 15 residues.